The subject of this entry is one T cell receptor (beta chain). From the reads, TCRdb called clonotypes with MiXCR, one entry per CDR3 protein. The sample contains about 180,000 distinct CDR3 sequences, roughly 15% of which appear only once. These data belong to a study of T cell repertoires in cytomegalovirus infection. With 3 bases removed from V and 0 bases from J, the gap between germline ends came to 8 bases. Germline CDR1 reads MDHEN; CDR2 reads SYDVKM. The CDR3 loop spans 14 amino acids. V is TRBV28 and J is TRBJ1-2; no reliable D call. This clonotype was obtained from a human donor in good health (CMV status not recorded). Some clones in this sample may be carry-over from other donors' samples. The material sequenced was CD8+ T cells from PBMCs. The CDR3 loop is CASSFKNPNYGYTF. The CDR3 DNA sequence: TGTGCCAGCAGTTTTAAGAACCCTAACTATGGCTACACCTTC.